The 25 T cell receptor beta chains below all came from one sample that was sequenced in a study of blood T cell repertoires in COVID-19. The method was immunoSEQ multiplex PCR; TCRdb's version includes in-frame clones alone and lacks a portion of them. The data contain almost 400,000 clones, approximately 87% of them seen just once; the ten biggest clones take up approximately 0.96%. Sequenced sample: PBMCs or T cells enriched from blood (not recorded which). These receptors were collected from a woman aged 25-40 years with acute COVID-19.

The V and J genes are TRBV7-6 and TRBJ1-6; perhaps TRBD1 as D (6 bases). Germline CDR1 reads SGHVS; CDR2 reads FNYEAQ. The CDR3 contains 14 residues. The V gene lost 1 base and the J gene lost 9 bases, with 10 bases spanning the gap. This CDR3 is CASSLGGRGSPLHF. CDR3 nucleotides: TGTGCCAGCAGCTTAGGGGGCAGGGGTTCACCCCTCCACTTT.

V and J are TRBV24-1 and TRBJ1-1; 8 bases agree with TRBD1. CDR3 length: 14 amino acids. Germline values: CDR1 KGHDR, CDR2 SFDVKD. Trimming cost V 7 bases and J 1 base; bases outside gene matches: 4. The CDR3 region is CATRQGDWNTEAFF. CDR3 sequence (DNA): TGTGCCACCAGACAGGGGGATTGGAACACTGAAGCTTTCTTT.

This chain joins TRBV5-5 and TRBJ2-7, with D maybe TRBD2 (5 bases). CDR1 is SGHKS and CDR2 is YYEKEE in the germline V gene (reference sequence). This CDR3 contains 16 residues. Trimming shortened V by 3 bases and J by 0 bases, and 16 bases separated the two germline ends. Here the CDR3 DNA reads TGTGCCAGCAGCTCGGAAAGAGCGGCTTACTCCTACGAGCAGTACTTC. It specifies CASSSERAAYSYEQYF.

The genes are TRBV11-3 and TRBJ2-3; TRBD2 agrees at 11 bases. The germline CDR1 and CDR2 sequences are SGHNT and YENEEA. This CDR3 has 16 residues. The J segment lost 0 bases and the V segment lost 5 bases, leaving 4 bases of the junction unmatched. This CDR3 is CASSPTSGGSTDTQYF. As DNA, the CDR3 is TGTGCCAGCAGCCCAACTAGCGGGGGAAGCACAGATACGCAGTATTTT.

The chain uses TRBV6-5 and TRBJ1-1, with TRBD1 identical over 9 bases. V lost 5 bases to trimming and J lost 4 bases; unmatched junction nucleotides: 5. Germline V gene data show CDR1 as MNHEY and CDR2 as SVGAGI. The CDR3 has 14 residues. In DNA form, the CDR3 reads TGTGCCAGCAGTCCTAGACAGGGGGGCACTGAAGCTTTCTTT. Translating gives CASSPRQGGTEAFF.

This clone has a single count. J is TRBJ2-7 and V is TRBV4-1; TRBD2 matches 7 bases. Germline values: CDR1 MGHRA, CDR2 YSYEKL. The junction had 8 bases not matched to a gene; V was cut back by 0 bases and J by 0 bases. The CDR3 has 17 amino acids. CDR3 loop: CASSQDKSGAYSYEQYF. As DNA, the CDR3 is TGCGCCAGCAGCCAAGATAAGAGCGGGGCGTACTCCTACGAGCAGTACTTC.

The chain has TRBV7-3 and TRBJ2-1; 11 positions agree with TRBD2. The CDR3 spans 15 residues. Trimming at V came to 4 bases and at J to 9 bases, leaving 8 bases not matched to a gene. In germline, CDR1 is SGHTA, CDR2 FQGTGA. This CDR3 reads CASSSNSGGASEQFF. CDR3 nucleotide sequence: TGTGCCAGCAGCTCCAATAGCGGGGGGGCCAGTGAGCAGTTCTTC. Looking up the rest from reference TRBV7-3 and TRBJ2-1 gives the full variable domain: GAGVSQTPSNKVTEKGKYVELRCDPISGHTALYWYRQSLGQGPEFLIYFQGTGAADDSGLPNDRFFAVRPEGSVSTLKIQRTERGDSAVYLCASSSNSGGASEQFFGPGTRLTVL.

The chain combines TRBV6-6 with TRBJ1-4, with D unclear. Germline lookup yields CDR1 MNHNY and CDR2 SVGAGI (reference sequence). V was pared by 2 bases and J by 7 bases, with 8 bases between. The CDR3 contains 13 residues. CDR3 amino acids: CASSYLGSEKLFF. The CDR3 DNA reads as TGTGCCAGCAGTTACCTCGGGTCTGAAAAACTGTTTTTT.

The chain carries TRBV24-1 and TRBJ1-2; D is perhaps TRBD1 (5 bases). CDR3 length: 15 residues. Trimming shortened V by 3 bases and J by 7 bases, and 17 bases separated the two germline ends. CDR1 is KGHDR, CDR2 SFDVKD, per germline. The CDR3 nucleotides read TGTGCCACCAGTGATGGGACTGGGGGGAGACGTGGCTACACCTTC. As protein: CATSDGTGGRRGYTF.

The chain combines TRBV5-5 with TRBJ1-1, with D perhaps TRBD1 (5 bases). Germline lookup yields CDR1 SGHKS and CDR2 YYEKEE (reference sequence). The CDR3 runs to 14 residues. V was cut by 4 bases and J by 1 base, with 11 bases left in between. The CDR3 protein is CASSLAGGNTEAFF. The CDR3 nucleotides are TGTGCCAGCAGCCTGGCCGGGGGGAACACTGAAGCTTTCTTT.

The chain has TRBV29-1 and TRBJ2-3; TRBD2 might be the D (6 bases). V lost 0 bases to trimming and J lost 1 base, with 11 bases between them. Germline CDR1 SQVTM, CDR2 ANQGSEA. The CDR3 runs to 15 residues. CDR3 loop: CSVEEGLAGTDTQYF. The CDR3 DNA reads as TGCAGCGTTGAAGAAGGGTTAGCGGGCACAGATACGCAGTATTTT.

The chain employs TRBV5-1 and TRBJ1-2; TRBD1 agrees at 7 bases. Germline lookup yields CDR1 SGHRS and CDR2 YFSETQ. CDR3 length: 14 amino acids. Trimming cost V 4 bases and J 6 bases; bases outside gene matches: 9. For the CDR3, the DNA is TGCGCCAGCAGCCCGGAGGACAGGTTCCATGGCTACACCTTC. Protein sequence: CASSPEDRFHGYTF. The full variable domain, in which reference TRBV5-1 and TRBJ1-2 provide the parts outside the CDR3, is KAGVTQTPRYLIKTRGQQVTLSCSPISGHRSVSWYQQTPGQGLQFLFEYFSETQRNKGNFPGRFSGRQFSNSRSEMNVSTLELGDSALYLCASSPEDRFHGYTFGSGTRLTVV.

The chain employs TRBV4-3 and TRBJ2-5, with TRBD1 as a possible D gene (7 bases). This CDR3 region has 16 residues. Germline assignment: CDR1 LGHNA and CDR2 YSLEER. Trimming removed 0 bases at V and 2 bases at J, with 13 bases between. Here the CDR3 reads CASSQDWAGGQETQYF. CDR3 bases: TGCGCCAGCAGCCAAGATTGGGCAGGGGGGCAAGAGACCCAGTACTTC.

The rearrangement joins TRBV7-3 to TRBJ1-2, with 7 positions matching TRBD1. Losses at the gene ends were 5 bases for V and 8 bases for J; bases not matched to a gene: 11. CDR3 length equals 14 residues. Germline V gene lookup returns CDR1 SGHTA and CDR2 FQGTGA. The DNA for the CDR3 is TGTGCCAGCAGCCCTAGGGGGCAGGGTGCCGGCTACACCTTC. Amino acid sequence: CASSPRGQGAGYTF.

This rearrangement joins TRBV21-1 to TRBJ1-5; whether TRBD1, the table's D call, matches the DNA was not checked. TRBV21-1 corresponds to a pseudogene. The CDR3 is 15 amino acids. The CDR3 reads CASSRRQGKWQPQHF. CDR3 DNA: TGTGCCAGCAGCAGGAGGCAGGGGAAGTGGCAGCCCCAGCATTTT.

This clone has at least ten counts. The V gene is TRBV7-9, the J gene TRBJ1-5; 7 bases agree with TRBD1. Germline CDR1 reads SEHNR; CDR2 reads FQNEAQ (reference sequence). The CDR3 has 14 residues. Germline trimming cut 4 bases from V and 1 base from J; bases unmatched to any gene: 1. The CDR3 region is CASSSDRSNQPQHF. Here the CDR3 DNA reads TGTGCCAGCAGCTCGGACAGGAGCAATCAGCCCCAGCATTTT.

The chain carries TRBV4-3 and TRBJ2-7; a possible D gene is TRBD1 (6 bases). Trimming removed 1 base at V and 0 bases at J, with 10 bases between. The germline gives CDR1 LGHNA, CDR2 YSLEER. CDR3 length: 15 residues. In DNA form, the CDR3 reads TGCGCCAGCAGCCAAGTGACAGGAGGCTCCTACGAGCAGTACTTC. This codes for CASSQVTGGSYEQYF.

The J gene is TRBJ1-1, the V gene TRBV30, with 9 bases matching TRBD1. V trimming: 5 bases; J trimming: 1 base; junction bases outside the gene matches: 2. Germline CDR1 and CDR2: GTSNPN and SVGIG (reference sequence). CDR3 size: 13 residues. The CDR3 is CAWGGQGNTEAFF. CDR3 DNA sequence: TGTGCCTGGGGGGGACAGGGGAACACTGAAGCTTTCTTT.

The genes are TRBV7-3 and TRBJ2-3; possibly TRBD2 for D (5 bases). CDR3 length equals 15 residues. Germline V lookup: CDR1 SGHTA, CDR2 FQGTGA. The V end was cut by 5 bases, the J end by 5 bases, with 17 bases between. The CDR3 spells CASSPRGYDGDTQYF. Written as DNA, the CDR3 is TGTGCCAGCAGCCCACGGGGATATGACGGAGATACGCAGTATTTT.

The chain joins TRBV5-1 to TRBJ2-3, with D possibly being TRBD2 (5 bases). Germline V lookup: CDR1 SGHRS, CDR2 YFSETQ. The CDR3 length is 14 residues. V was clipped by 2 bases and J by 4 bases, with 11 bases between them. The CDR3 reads CASSFLGAPDTQYF. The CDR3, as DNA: TGCGCCAGCAGCTTCCTGGGAGCCCCAGATACGCAGTATTTT.

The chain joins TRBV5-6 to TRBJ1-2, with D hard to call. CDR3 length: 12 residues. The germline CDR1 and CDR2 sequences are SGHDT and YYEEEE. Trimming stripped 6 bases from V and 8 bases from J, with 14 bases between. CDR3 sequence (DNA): TGTGCCAGCACGAACGCTAAGTGGGGCTACACCTTC. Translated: CASTNAKWGYTF.

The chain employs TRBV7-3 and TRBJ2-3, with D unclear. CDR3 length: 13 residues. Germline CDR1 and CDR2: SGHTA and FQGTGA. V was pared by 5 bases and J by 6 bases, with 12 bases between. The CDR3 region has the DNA TGTGCCAGCAGCCTCTCGTACTTGGATACGCAGTATTTT. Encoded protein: CASSLSYLDTQYF.

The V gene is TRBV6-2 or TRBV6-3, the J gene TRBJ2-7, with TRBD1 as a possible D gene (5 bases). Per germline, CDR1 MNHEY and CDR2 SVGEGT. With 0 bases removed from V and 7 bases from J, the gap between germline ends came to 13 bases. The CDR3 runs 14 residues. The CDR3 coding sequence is TGTGCCAGCAGTTACTCCTCGCAGGGTGAGGAGCAGTACTTC. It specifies CASSYSSQGEEQYF.

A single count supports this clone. The CDR3 nucleotides read TGTGCCAGCAGCTTGGGAACCGGGACACCATATGGCTACACCTTC. Protein: CASSLGTGTPYGYTF. The chain joins TRBV7-9 to TRBJ1-2, with D possibly matching TRBD1 (6 bases). Germline V lookup: CDR1 SEHNR, CDR2 FQNEAQ (reference sequence). The CDR3 contains 15 residues. Trimming pared 3 bases from V and 5 bases from J, leaving 16 bases between.

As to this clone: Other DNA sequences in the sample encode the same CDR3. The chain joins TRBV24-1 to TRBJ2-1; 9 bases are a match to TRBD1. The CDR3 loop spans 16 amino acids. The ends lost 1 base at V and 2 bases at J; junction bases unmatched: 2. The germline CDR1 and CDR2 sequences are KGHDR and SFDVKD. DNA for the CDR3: TGTGCCACCAGTGATTTAAGACAGGGGGCCTACAATGAGCAGTTCTTC. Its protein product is CATSDLRQGAYNEQFF.